This TCR beta chain is from a study of blood T cell repertoires in COVID-19. The germline V and J ends were trimmed by 2 bases and 8 bases, with 10 bases remaining between them. The germline gives CDR1 WSHSY, CDR2 SAAADI. This CDR3 contains 12 residues. Profiled with immunoSEQ multiplex PCR; TCRdb holds only in-frame clones, not every one. The sample consists of 170,000 or so clones, roughly 87% of them appearing once. The chain employs TRBV10-2 and TRBJ2-7, with a tentative D call TRBD2 (5 bases). The receptor comes from a woman aged 45-59 years who had recovered from COVID-19. The specimen sequenced was PBMCs or T cells enriched from blood (not recorded which). The DNA for the CDR3 is TGCGCCAGCAGTGAGGGAGGCCGCCAGCAGTACTTC. It yields the protein CASSEGGRQQYF.